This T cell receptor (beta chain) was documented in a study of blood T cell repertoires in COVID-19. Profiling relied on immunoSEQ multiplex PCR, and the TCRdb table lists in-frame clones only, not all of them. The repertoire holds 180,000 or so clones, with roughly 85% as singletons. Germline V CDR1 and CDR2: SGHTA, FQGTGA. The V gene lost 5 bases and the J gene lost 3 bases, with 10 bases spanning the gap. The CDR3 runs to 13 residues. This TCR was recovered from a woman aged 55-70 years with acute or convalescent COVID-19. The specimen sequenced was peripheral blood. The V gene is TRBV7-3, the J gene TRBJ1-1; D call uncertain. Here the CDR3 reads CASSQTRDTEAFF. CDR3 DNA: TGTGCCAGCAGCCAGACCCGGGACACTGAAGCTTTCTTT.